These 10 T cell receptor beta chains came from one sample sequenced in a study of CD8+CD57+ T cells in acquired aplastic anemia. For sequencing, patients were chosen who had shown expansion of CD8+CD57+ cells by flow cytometry. The TCR beta profiling, which covered VDJ combination and CDR3 sequence, was carried out using genomic DNA as the template. MiXCR, run by TCRdb on the reads, gives a single entry per CDR3 protein. The repertoire consists of about 160,000 distinct CDR3 sequences, with 40% to 60% occurring once and the leading ten covering 25% to 35%. Material: sorted CD4+, CD8+, or CD8+CD57+ T cells (not recorded which) from PBMCs. The source is a human donor with aplastic anemia.

This chain joins TRBV14 and TRBJ1-6, with D perhaps matching TRBD1 (5 bases). The CDR3 totals 14 residues. Trimming removed 3 bases from V and 10 bases from J, with 13 bases in between. The V gene's germline CDR1 is SGHDN and CDR2 FVKESK. The CDR3 nucleotides are TGTGCCAGCAGCCACAGGGACTCCTTCTCACCCCTCCACTTT. Amino acids: CASSHRDSFSPLHF.

The J gene is TRBJ1-1, the V gene TRBV10-3, with 9 nucleotides matching TRBD1. This CDR3 is built from 16 residues. Trimming cost V 4 bases and J 5 bases; bases outside gene matches: 11. The germline V gene has CDR1 ENHRY and CDR2 SYGVKD. As DNA, the CDR3 is TGTGCCATCAGTGGGGGCGCGGGACAGGGAGGAACTGAAGCTTTCTTT. Translating it yields CAISGGAGQGGTEAFF.

This clonotype came up many times. This chain uses TRBV16 with TRBJ1-2, with D hard to call. Trimming removed 0 bases from V and 5 bases from J, with 10 bases in between. The CDR3 has 14 amino acids. The germline V gene encodes CDR1 KGHSY and CDR2 FQNENV. The CDR3 sequence is CASSQSLAEYGYTF. CDR3 DNA: TGTGCCAGCAGCCAATCGTTGGCAGAGTATGGCTACACCTTC.

This clonotype was counted at least ten times. This chain links TRBV27 with TRBJ2-7; 9 bases are shared with TRBD1. CDR3 length: 14 residues. Germline V gene lookup returns CDR1 MNHEY and CDR2 SMNVEV (reference sequence). V lost 0 bases to trimming and J lost 6 bases; unmatched junction nucleotides: 3. This CDR3 reads CASSLSGTGIEQYF. CDR3 nucleotide sequence: TGTGCCAGCAGTTTATCGGGGACAGGGATCGAGCAGTACTTC.

This clonotype was counted at least ten times. The chain recombines TRBV2 with TRBJ2-1; no definite D call. Trimming shortened V by 11 bases and J by 1 base, and 21 bases separated the two germline ends. This CDR3 region has 16 residues. Germline V gene lookup returns CDR1 SNHLY and CDR2 FYNNEI. The CDR3: CAVRQRDLVSYNEQFF. CDR3 coding DNA: TGTGCCGTGAGGCAGCGCGACCTAGTATCCTACAATGAGCAGTTCTTC.

This clonotype was recorded many times. The CDR3 spells CASSYGAPGQPQHF. The CDR3, as DNA: TGTGCCAGCAGTTACGGGGCACCGGGTCAGCCCCAGCATTTT. This rearrangement joins TRBV12-3 or TRBV12-4 to TRBJ1-5; possibly TRBD1 for D (5 bases). V shed 4 bases and J shed 6 bases, with 13 bases lying between them. The CDR3 is 14 residues long.

This clonotype was observed at least ten times. This chain uses TRBV6-1 with TRBJ1-2, with D unresolved. V was clipped by 3 bases and J by 3 bases, with 11 bases between them. CDR3 size: 14 residues. Germline V lookup: CDR1 MNHNS, CDR2 SASEGT. The CDR3 region is CASSEVGQYYGYTF. In DNA, the CDR3 is TGTGCCAGCAGTGAGGTCGGCCAGTACTATGGCTACACCTTC.

This clonotype was recorded at least ten times. This chain connects TRBV7-7 to TRBJ1-2; D remains unclear. Germline CDR1 SSHAT, CDR2 FNYEAQ (reference sequence). The CDR3 loop spans 15 amino acids. V was cut by 5 bases and J by 6 bases, with 19 bases left in between. DNA for the CDR3: TGTGCCAGCAGCCCCCCCGTTATCTCGGAGGATGGCTACACCTTC. Translation: CASSPPVISEDGYTF.

The rearrangement uses TRBV10-3 and TRBJ2-1; TRBD2 might be the D (6 bases). CDR1 is ENHRY and CDR2 is SYGVKD in the germline V gene. Between the trimmed V and J ends, which lost 7 bases and 1 base, there was a span of 14 bases. This CDR3 contains 15 residues. The CDR3 DNA reads as TGTGCCATCACACGCCTTAGCGGATCCTACAATGAGCAGTTCTTC. Its translation: CAITRLSGSYNEQFF.

On this clonotype: This may stem from a read error, because a much larger clone lies one nucleotide away. The CDR3 reads CASSLDGTRWGEQFF. CDR3 bases: TGTGCCAGCAGCTTAGACGGGACTAGATGGGGTGAGCAGTTCTTC. The rearrangement joins TRBV11-2 to TRBJ2-1; 8 nucleotides agree with TRBD2. With V trimmed by 0 bases and J by 9 bases, 7 bases remained unmatched. CDR1 SGHAT and CDR2 FQNNGV come from the germline V gene. The CDR3 consists of 15 residues.